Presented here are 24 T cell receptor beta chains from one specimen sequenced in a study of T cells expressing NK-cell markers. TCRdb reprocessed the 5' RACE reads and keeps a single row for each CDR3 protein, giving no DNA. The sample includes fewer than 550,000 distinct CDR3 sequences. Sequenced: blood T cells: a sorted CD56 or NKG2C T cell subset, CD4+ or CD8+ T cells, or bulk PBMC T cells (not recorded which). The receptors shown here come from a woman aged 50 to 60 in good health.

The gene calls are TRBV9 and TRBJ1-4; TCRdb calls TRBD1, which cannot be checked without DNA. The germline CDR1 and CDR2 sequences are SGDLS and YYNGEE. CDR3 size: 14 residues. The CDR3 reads CASSPLGGREKLFF.

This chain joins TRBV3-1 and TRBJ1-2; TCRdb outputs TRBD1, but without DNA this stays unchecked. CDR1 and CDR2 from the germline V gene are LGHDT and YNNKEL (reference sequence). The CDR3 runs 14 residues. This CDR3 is CASSQMGARDGYTF.

This CDR3 is CASSLAGGARIQYF. The V and J genes are TRBV11-3 and TRBJ2-4; there is no DNA to check the TCRdb D call of TRBD1. The CDR3 extends over 14 amino acids. The V gene's germline CDR1 is SGHNT and CDR2 YENEEA. Full variable domain (remainder filled in from reference TRBV11-3 and TRBJ2-4): EAGVVQSPRYKIIEKKQPVAFWCNPISGHNTLYWYLQNLGQGPELLIRYENEEAVDDSQLPKDRFSAERLKGVDSTLKIQPAELGDSAVYLCASSLAGGARIQYFGAGTRLSVL.

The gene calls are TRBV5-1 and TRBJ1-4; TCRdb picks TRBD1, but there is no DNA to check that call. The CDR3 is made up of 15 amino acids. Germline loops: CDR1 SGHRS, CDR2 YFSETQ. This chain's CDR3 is CASSFRGTGNEKLFF.

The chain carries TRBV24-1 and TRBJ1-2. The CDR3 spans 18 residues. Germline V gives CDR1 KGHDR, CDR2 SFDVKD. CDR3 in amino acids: CATSDSTATGALNYGYTF.

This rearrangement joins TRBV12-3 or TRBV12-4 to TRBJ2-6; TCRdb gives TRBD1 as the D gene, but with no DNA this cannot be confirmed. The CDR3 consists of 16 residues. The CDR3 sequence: CASSLDNPGGANVLTF.

Here the CDR3 reads CASLKAGKQKGVEEKLFF. The rearrangement links TRBV5-1 to TRBJ1-4; as DNA is missing, the TRBD1 call by TCRdb cannot be tested. Germline V gene lookup returns CDR1 SGHRS and CDR2 YFSETQ. The CDR3 runs to 18 residues.

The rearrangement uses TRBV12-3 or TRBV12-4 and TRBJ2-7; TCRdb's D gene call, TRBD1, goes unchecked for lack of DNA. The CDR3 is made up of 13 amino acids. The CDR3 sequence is CASGNRGTYEQYF.

CDR3 sequence reads: CASSLDGVVRSQYF. This chain links TRBV11-2 with TRBJ2-5. Looked up from germline, CDR1 is SGHAT and CDR2 is FQNNGV. The CDR3 has 14 amino acids.

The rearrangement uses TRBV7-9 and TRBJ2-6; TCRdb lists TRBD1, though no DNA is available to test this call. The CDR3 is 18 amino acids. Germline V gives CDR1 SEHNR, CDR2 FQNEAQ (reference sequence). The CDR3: CASSSLGTGVVGANVLTF.

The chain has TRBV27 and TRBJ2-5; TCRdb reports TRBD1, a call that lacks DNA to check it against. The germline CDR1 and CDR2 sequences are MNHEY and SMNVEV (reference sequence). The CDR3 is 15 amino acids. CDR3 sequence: CASSPGTGGGKTQYF.

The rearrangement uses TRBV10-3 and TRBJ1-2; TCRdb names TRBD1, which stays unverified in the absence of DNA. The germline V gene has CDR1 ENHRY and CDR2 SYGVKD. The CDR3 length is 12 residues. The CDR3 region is CAIQGGMDGYTF.

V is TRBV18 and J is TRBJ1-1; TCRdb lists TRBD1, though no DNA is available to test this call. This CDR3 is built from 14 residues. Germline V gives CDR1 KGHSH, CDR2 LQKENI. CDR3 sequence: CASSPPRRDTEAFF.

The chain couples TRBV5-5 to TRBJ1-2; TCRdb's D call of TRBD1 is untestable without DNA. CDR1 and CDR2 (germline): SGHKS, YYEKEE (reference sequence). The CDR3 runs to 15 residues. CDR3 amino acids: CASSFLDREGYGYTF.

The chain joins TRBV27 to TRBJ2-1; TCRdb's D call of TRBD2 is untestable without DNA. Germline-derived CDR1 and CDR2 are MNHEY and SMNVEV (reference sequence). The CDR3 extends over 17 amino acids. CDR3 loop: CASSEWGLARTYNEQFF.

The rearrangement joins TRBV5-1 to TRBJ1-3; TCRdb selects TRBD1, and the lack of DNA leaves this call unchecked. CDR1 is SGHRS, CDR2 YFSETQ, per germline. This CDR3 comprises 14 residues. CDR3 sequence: CASSEQGAGNTIYF.

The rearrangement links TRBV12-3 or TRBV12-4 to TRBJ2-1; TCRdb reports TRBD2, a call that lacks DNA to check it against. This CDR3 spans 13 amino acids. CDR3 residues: CASGTSVRGEQFF.

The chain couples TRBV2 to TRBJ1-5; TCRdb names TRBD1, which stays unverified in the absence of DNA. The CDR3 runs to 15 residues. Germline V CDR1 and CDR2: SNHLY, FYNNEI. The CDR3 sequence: CASSPRGVSNQPQHF.

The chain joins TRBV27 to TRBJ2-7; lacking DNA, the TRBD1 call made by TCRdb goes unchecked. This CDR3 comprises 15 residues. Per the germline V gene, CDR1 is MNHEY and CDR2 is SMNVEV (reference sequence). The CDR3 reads CASSLLPDRAYEQYF.

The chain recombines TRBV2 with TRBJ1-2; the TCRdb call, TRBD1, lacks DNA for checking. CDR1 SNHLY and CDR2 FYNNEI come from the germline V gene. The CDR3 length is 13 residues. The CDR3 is CASSRGQPSGYTF.

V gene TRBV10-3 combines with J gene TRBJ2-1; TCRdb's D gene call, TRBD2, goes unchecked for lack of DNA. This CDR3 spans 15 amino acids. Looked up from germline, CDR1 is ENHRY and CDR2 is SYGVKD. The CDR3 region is CAISEAAGGPNEQFF.

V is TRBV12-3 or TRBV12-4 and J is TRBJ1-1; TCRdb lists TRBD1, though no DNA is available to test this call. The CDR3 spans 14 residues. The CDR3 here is CASRPYDPGTEAFF.

The CDR3 spells CASSRGREKLFF. The V and J genes are TRBV19 and TRBJ1-4; without DNA, the TCRdb call of TRBD1 cannot be checked. Germline CDR1 LNHDA, CDR2 SQIVND (reference sequence). CDR3 length equals 12 residues.

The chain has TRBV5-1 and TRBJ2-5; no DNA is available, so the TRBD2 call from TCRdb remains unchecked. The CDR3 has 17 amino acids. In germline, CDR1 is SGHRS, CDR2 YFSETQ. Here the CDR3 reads CASSRGTSGRRQETQYF.